The sample holds a few counts of the clone carrying this T cell receptor (beta chain). Germline V gene sequence: CDR1 LGHNA, CDR2 YSLEER. This CDR3 comprises 15 residues. Trimming removed 0 bases from V and 4 bases from J, with 13 bases in between. Primers used in a second PCR of about 6 to 11 cycles were a sample-barcoded 5' primer and a J-beta primer mix. From the 5' RACE reads, TCRdb called clonotypes with MiXCR, one entry per CDR3 protein. The top ten hold under 30% of the sample, which has fewer than 700,000 distinct CDR3 sequences, roughly 48% seen once. In terms of origin and age, donors were healthy Caucasian individuals from Russia aged about 6 to 90. The data were obtained in a study of blood T cells in healthy people across ages.

The sequencing input was blood. V is TRBV4-3 and J is TRBJ2-7; D is tentatively TRBD1 or TRBD2 (5 bases each). The clonotype originates from a man older than 75 in good health. DNA of the CDR3: TGCGCCAGCAGCCAAGATCAACGGGGCGGATACGAGCAGTACTTC. Amino acids: CASSQDQRGGYEQYF.